The next 8 T cell receptor beta chains were all read from a single sample in a study of persistence of HIV-infected CD4 T cells. Nonspecific anti-CD3/anti-CD28 bead stimulation represents the broad CD4+ T cell repertoire. Responding CD4+ T cells were sorted by upregulation of both CD40 ligand and CD69. Antigen specificity for these receptors is unknown. The immunoSEQ assay was version 4, run in survey mode. Clones were read by immunoSEQ multiplex PCR, and TCRdb kept only the in-frame ones, dropping some. The table shows about 45,000 clones, with about 88% occurring only once. The starting material was CD4+ T cells sorted from PBMCs after roughly 18-hour stimulation, obtained from a patient who received antiretroviral therapy. The receptors stem from an adult woman with HIV who was CMV-seropositive.

The chain combines TRBV5-5 with TRBJ1-2; the D gene is possibly TRBD1 (6 bases). The germline V gene has CDR1 SGHKS and CDR2 YYEKEE (reference sequence). Trimming removed 7 bases from V and 1 base from J, with 17 bases in between. The CDR3 runs to 15 residues. The CDR3 protein is CASLRGAIRNYGYTF. In nucleotides, the CDR3 is TGTGCCAGCCTCCGGGGGGCGATCCGTAACTATGGCTACACCTTC.

This clone occurred a few times. The V call is TRBV6-2 or TRBV6-3, the J call TRBJ1-1; the D gene is possibly TRBD1 (5 bases). From germline, CDR1 is MNHEY and CDR2 SVGEGT. V gave up 2 bases and J gave up 7 bases, with 8 bases separating them. This CDR3 has 12 amino acids. The CDR3 region is CASSYGTREAFF. In nucleotides, the CDR3 is TGTGCCAGCAGTTACGGGACCCGTGAAGCTTTCTTT.

The gene calls are TRBV28 and TRBJ2-7; weak D call: TRBD1 (6 bases). Germline V CDR1 and CDR2: MDHEN, SYDVKM. The V end was cut by 4 bases, the J end by 2 bases, with 12 bases between. The CDR3 has 14 amino acids. CDR3 amino acids: CASSSQGYAYEQYF. The DNA of the CDR3 is TGTGCCAGCAGTTCTCAGGGGTACGCCTACGAGCAGTACTTC.

The chain couples TRBV5-1 to TRBJ1-5; the match to TRBD1 covers 8 bases. Unmatched junction bases numbered 3, after V lost 4 bases and J lost 0 bases. Germline-derived CDR1 and CDR2 are SGHRS and YFSETQ. CDR3 size: 15 residues. In nucleotides, the CDR3 is TGCGCCAGCAGCCCGACAGGGGATAGCAATCAGCCCCAGCATTTT. It translates to CASSPTGDSNQPQHF.

This chain joins TRBV18 and TRBJ2-2; D might be TRBD2 (6 bases). The CDR3 is 16 residues long. CDR1 KGHSH and CDR2 LQKENI come from the germline V gene. The ends were cut back, 6 bases at V and 1 base at J, with 15 bases in the middle. The CDR3 region has the DNA TGTGCCAGCTCGGCGATTCCGGGGGAGAACACCGGGGAGCTGTTTTTT. This sequence encodes CASSAIPGENTGELFF.

This chain connects TRBV6-5 to TRBJ2-7; TRBD2 aligns across 9 bases. The CDR3 runs to 14 residues. V was clipped by 6 bases and J by 6 bases; unmatched bases: 9. Germline V CDR1 and CDR2: MNHEY, SVGAGI. CDR3 residues: CASSIGRGGGEQYV. The CDR3 coding sequence is TGTGCCAGCAGCATTGGGCGGGGGGGCGGCGAGCAGTACGTC.

The chain links TRBV6-5 to TRBJ1-6; D might be TRBD1 (5 bases). The CDR3 totals 15 residues. Germline assignment: CDR1 MNHEY and CDR2 SVGAGI. V dropped 2 bases and J dropped 4 bases, with 9 bases sitting between them. The CDR3 DNA follows: TGTGCCAGCAGTTACAGGGACGGTTATAATTCACCCCTCCACTTT. Its protein is CASSYRDGYNSPLHF.

The chain combines TRBV3-1 (or the pseudogene TRBV3-2) with TRBJ1-1; the match to TRBD1 covers 9 bases. The CDR3 consists of 16 residues. V lost 6 bases to trimming and J lost 11 bases; unmatched junction nucleotides: 19. CDR1 and CDR2 (germline): LGHDT, YNNKEL (reference sequence). CDR3 protein: CASRWAQQGADGRAFF. The CDR3 DNA reads as TGTGCCAGCAGATGGGCCCAACAGGGGGCGGATGGTAGGGCTTTCTTT.